This TCR beta chain is drawn from a study of cytomegalovirus exposure and HLA in healthy donors. Findings of the study overall: Reportedly, cytomegalovirus status was diagnosed with high sensitivity and specificity.

This clone appeared a single time. No antigen is known for it. The V end was cut by 1 base, the J end by 1 base, with 8 bases between. The CDR3 is 15 residues long. CDR1 and CDR2 (germline): SGHTA, FQGNSA. Separation from the 666-subject first cohort characterized the roughly 130-subject validation cohort, to which the donors belonged. Only in-frame clones appear in the TCRdb table, and some are missing; sequencing was by immunoSEQ multiplex PCR. The table shows roughly 60,000 clones, with 90% to 96% occurring only once. The sequenced material came from PBMCs. This chain connects TRBV7-2 to TRBJ1-5, with a weak D call TRBD1 (5 bases). The source is a woman aged 18-29 years in good health and CMV-seronegative. The CDR3 nucleotides read TGTGCCAGCAGCTTAGTTTGGGGCAGCAATCAGCCCCAGCATTTT. Translating it yields CASSLVWGSNQPQHF.